Presented here are 6 T cell receptor beta chains from one specimen sequenced in a study of control samples from healthy donors and cancer patients. Sequencing used immunoSEQ multiplex PCR; TCRdb keeps in-frame clones, though not all of them. The sample yields about 140,000 clones, approximately 88% seen once. Input material: blood. These receptors originate from a man in his thirties or forties in good health.

The rearrangement uses TRBV7-9 and TRBJ2-5; TRBD2 aligns across 8 bases. Germline V gene sequence: CDR1 SEHNR, CDR2 FQNEAQ (reference sequence). Trimming took 5 bases from V and 2 from J; bases not matched to a gene: 4. The CDR3 is 14 amino acids. The CDR3 region is CASSPAGEQETQYF. In nucleotides, the CDR3 is TGTGCCAGCAGCCCAGCGGGGGAACAAGAGACCCAGTACTTC.

This sequence joins TRBV6-2 or TRBV6-3 and TRBJ1-6, with D perhaps TRBD1 (5 bases). CDR3 length: 16 amino acids. V was clipped by 2 bases and J by 7 bases, with 15 bases between them. Germline loops: CDR1 MNHEY, CDR2 SVGEGT. In DNA, the CDR3 is TGTGCCAGCAGTTACCCGATGGGACGGCAGAATTCACCCCTCCACTTT. Translated: CASSYPMGRQNSPLHF.

This rearrangement joins TRBV7-2 to TRBJ2-3, with TRBD2 identical over 8 bases. Germline V CDR1 and CDR2: SGHTA, FQGNSA. The CDR3 loop spans 16 amino acids. With V trimmed by 5 bases and J by 0 bases, 7 bases remained unmatched. For the CDR3, the DNA is TGTGCCAGCAGCCTCCGGGGACTAGGCAGCACAGATACGCAGTATTTT. Its translation is CASSLRGLGSTDTQYF. Using reference TRBV7-2 and TRBJ2-3 for the parts outside the CDR3, the full variable domain is GAGVSQSPSNKVTEKGKDVELRCDPISGHTALYWYRQSLGQGLEFLIYFQGNSAPDKSGLPSDRFSAERTGGSVSTLTIQRTQQEDSAVYLCASSLRGLGSTDTQYFGPGTRLTVL.

The chain is built from TRBV6-5 and TRBJ2-6; no clear D gene. The CDR3 covers 15 residues. With 6 bases removed from V and 0 bases from J, the gap between germline ends came to 9 bases. Looked up from germline, CDR1 is MNHEY and CDR2 is SVGAGI. The CDR3 sequence is CASSLSYSGANVLTF. The DNA for the CDR3 is TGTGCCAGCAGCCTATCCTACTCTGGGGCCAACGTCCTGACTTTC.

The chain combines TRBV24-1 with TRBJ2-7, with 7 bases matching TRBD1. Germline V gene lookup returns CDR1 KGHDR and CDR2 SFDVKD. The CDR3 has 15 amino acids. J gave up 3 bases and V 3 bases, and 7 bases lay outside the gene matches. Here the CDR3 reads CATSDPNTGDYEQYF. CDR3 DNA sequence: TGTGCCACCAGTGATCCTAACACAGGGGACTACGAGCAGTACTTC.

The CDR3, as DNA: TGTGCCAGCAGCTTGAGGACCTTGGCGGGCTATGGCTACACCTTC. Its translation: CASSLRTLAGYGYTF. The chain recombines TRBV5-6 with TRBJ1-2; no clear D. Per the germline V gene, CDR1 is SGHDT and CDR2 is YYEEEE. This CDR3 has 15 amino acids. Trimming took 1 base from V and 4 from J, leaving 14 bases between them.